The sequence of this TCR beta chain was determined in a study of CD8 T cells in ankylosing spondylitis. The sample holds many counts of this clonotype. Each CDR3 protein is one row after TCRdb ran MiXCR on the 5' RACE reads. The sample has around 330,000 distinct CDR3 sequences, 11% seen once. Looked up from germline, CDR1 is DFQATT and CDR2 is SNEGSKA (reference sequence). CDR3 length: 15 residues. V trimming: 0 bases; J trimming: 2 bases; junction bases outside the gene matches: 5. The origin of this receptor is a female donor with ankylosing spondylitis or in good health (not recorded which). This chain joins TRBV20-1 and TRBJ2-7, with 9 bases lining up with TRBD1. Material: blood, either unsorted or a sorted T cell fraction (not recorded which). CDR3: CSARDRDRAPYEQYF. In DNA, the CDR3 is TGCAGTGCTAGAGACCGGGACAGGGCACCCTACGAGCAGTACTTC.